This T cell receptor beta chain was sequenced during a study of control samples from healthy donors and cancer patients. The germline V and J ends were trimmed by 3 bases and 5 bases, with 17 bases remaining between them. The CDR3 runs to 15 residues. Germline CDR1 LGHNA, CDR2 YSLEER. Sequencing used immunoSEQ multiplex PCR; TCRdb keeps in-frame clones, though not all of them. The table shows roughly 370,000 clones, with over 75% occurring only once. The sequencing input was PBMCs. This sequence was found in a man between 35 and 55 years old with head and neck cancer. J is TRBJ2-7 and V is TRBV4-3, with TRBD1 as a possible D gene (7 bases). CDR3 protein: CASSHLRTGGHEQYF. Here the CDR3 DNA reads TGCGCCAGCAGCCACCTCCGGACAGGAGGGCACGAGCAGTACTTC.